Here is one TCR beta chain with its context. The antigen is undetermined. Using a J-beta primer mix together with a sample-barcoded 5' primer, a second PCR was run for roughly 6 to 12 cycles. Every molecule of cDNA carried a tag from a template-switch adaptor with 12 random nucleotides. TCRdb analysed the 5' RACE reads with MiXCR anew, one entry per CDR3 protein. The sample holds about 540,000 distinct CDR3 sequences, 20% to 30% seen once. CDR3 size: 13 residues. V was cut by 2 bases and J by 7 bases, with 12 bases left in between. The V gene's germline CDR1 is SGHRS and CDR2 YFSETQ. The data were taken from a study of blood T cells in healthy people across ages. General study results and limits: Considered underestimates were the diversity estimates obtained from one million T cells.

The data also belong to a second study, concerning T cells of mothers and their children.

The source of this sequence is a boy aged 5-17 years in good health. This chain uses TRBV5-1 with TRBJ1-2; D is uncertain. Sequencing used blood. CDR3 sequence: CASSFRGFRGYTF. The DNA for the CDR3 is TGCGCCAGCAGCTTTAGAGGGTTTCGTGGCTACACCTTC.